A single sample gave rise to the 8 T cell receptor beta chains below, sequenced in a study of Graves' ophthalmopathy and Graves' hyperthyroidism. The authors amplified TCR beta CDR3 regions from RNA transcripts. Scientists carried out first-round RT-PCR using HTBI primers and then a second-round multiplex PCR. MiXCR was run by TCRdb on the multiplex PCR reads, yielding one entry per CDR3 protein. The sample consists of 600,000 to 650,000 distinct CDR3 sequences, roughly 20% of them appearing once. The sample taken for sequencing was peripheral blood. These receptor sequences come from a woman under 30 with stable Graves' hyperthyroidism. Some clones in this sample may be carry-over from other donors' samples.

This clonotype was found many times. The rearrangement links TRBV20-1 to TRBJ2-4; either TRBD1 or TRBD2 may fit D (5 bases each). This CDR3 is 15 amino acids long. CDR1 DFQATT and CDR2 SNEGSKA come from the germline V gene (reference sequence). Trimming stripped 6 bases from V and 5 bases from J, with 20 bases between. This CDR3 reads CSAGARDGAENIQYF. As DNA, the CDR3 is TGCAGTGCAGGGGCCAGGGACGGGGCCGAAAACATTCAGTACTTC.

Here the CDR3 reads CSLEGGASHEQYF. The CDR3 DNA reads TGCAGCCTGGAAGGGGGCGCGTCCCACGAGCAGTACTTC. V and J are TRBV20-1 and TRBJ2-7; 7 positions match TRBD1. Germline V gene sequence: CDR1 DFQATT, CDR2 SNEGSKA (reference sequence). This CDR3 is built from 13 residues.

This clonotype appeared many times. J is TRBJ2-7 and V is TRBV6-2 or TRBV6-3, with D possibly matching TRBD1 (6 bases). V lost 2 bases and J 4 bases, leaving 12 bases between the germline ends. The CDR3 is 14 residues long. Germline CDR1 and CDR2: MNHEY and SVGEGT. The CDR3 here is CASSYGDRIYEQYF. Written as DNA, the CDR3 is TGTGCCAGCAGTTACGGAGACAGGATTTACGAGCAGTACTTC.

The rearrangement uses TRBV12-3 or TRBV12-4 and TRBJ1-1, with TRBD1 as a possible D gene (6 bases). The CDR3 contains 15 residues. V lost 7 bases and J 7 bases, leaving 22 bases between the germline ends. The CDR3 DNA sequence: TGTGCCAGCACCCCAGTGGGTACAGGGACAAGTGAAGCTTTCTTT. It yields the protein CASTPVGTGTSEAFF.

The chain employs TRBV27 and TRBJ2-7; D possibly corresponds to TRBD1 (6 bases). CDR3 length: 12 residues. V was cut by 6 bases and J by 3 bases, with 9 bases left in between. CDR1 is MNHEY and CDR2 is SMNVEV in the germline V gene (reference sequence). The CDR3: CASSDRRYEQYF. CDR3 nucleotide sequence: TGTGCCAGCAGCGACAGGCGCTACGAGCAGTACTTC.

Remarks on this clonotype: A much bigger clone sits one base away, suggesting this may be a read error. The genes are TRBV12-3 or TRBV12-4 and TRBJ2-7, with 7 positions matching TRBD1. The CDR3 is 13 amino acids. CDR3 amino acids: CANSSRTGYEQYF. CDR3 nucleotides: TGTGCCAACAGTTCGCGGACAGGCTACGAGCAGTACTTC.

This clonotype was observed a handful of times. This rearrangement joins TRBV5-1 to TRBJ2-5, with 7 bases matching TRBD1. Losses at the gene ends were 3 bases for V and 2 bases for J; bases not matched to a gene: 7. The CDR3 is 15 amino acids. CDR1 SGHRS and CDR2 YFSETQ come from the germline V gene. The CDR3 sequence is CASSSGGRAQETQYF. CDR3 in DNA: TGCGCCAGCAGCTCAGGGGGACGAGCACAAGAGACCCAGTACTTC. Based on the CDR3 plus reference TRBV5-1 and TRBJ2-5, the full variable domain is KAGVTQTPRYLIKTRGQQVTLSCSPISGHRSVSWYQQTPGQGLQFLFEYFSETQRNKGNFPGRFSGRQFSNSRSEMNVSTLELGDSALYLCASSSGGRAQETQYFGPGTRLLVL.

This clonotype occurred many times. The J gene is TRBJ2-5, the V gene TRBV12-3 or TRBV12-4; 11 nucleotides align to TRBD2. This CDR3 has 15 residues. Trimming removed 5 bases from V and 2 bases from J; junction bases left unmatched: 4. In DNA, the CDR3 is TGTGCCAGCAGTCCTACTAGCGGGAGACAAGAGACCCAGTACTTC. This sequence encodes CASSPTSGRQETQYF.